This T cell receptor (beta chain) derives from a study of CD8 T cells in Susac syndrome. CDR3 size: 12 residues. Trimming removed 6 bases from V and 1 base from J, with 6 bases in between. An amount of RNA that ranged from roughly 0.45 to 1 ug was reverse transcribed with random hexamers. Across 54 Vbeta and 13 Jbeta, TCR beta CDR3 was amplified with immunoSEQ multiplex PCR. TCRdb passed the immunoSEQ multiplex PCR reads through MiXCR, listing each CDR3 protein once. The repertoire holds approximately 200,000 distinct CDR3 sequences, 95% seen once, with 0.093% in the top ten. V is TRBV12-3 or TRBV12-4 and J is TRBJ1-1; D gene unclear. The origin of this receptor is a human donor with multiple sclerosis. The material sequenced was CD4+ T cells from PBMCs. CDR3 loop: CASSRTNTEAFF. Here the CDR3 DNA reads TGTGCCAGCAGCAGGACGAACACTGAAGCTTTCTTT.